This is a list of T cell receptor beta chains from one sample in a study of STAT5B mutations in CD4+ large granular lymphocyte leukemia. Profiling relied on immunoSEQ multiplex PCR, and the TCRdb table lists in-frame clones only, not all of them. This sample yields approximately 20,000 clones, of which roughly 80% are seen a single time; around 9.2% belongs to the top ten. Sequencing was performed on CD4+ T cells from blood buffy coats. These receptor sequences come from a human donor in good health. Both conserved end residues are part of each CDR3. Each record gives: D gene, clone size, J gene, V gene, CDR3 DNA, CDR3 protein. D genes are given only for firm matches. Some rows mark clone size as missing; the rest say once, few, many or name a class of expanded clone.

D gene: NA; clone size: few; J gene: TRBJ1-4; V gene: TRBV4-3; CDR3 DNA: TGCGCCAGCAGCCAAGAGTACAGGGCGCACGAAAAACTGTTTTTT; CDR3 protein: CASSQEYRAHEKLFF
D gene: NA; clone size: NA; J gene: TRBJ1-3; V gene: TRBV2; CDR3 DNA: TGTGCCAGCATTGGGAGAGGGGGAAACACCATATATTTT; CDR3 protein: CASIGRGGNTIYF
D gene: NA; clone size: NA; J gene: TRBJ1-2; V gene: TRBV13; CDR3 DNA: TGTGCCAGCAGGGCCGTTGGGGCCTATCGCTACACCTTC; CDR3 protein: CASRAVGAYRYTF
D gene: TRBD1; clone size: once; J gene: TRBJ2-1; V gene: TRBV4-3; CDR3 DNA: TGCGCCAGCAGCTCGGGACAGGGTACCTACAATGAGCAGTTCTTC; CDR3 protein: CASSSGQGTYNEQFF
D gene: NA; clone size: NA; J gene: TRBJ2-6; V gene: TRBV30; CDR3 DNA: TGTGCCTGGAGAGAAATCTCTGGGGCCAACGTCCTGACTTTC; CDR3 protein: CAWREISGANVLTF
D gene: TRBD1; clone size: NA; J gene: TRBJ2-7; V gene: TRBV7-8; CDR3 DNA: TGTGCCAGCAGCATGGACAGGGGGCTCTACGAGCAGTACTTC; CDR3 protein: CASSMDRGLYEQYF
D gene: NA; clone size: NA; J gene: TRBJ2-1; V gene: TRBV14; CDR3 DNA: TGTGCCAGCAGCCAAGATGGGTTGGGGACCTTGTACAATGAGCAGTTCTTC; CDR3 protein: CASSQDGLGTLYNEQFF
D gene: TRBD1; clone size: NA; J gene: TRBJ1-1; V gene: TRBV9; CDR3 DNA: TGTGCCAGCAGCGTAGACGATTTCAGGGGGACTGAAGCTTTCTTT; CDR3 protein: CASSVDDFRGTEAFF
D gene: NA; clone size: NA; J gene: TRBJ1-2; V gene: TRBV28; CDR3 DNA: TGTGCCAGCAGTTATCTAGCTTATGGCTACACCTTC; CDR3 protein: CASSYLAYGYTF
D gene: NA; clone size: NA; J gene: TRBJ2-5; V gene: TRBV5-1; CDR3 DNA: TGCGCCAGCAGCTTGGCCTCAGGGTTGGAGACCCAGTACTTC; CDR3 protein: CASSLASGLETQYF
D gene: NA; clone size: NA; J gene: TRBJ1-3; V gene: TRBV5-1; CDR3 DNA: TGCGCCAGCAGCTTGGGCCAGGGAGGAGGAAACACCATATATTTT; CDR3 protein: CASSLGQGGGNTIYF
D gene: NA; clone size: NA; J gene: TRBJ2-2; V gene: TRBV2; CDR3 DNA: TGTGCCAGCAGTGGGTTAAGACCCCAGGGGACCGGGGAGCTGTTTTTT; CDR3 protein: CASSGLRPQGTGELFF
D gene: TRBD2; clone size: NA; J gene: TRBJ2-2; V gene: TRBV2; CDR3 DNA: TGTGCCAGCAGGATAGCGCGAGGGAGGGCCGGGGAGCTGTTTTTT; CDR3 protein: CASRIARGRAGELFF
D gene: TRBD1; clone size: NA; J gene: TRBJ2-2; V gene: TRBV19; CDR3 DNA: TGTGCCAGTAGTCCAGGGGGCACCGGGGAGCTGTTTTTT; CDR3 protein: CASSPGGTGELFF
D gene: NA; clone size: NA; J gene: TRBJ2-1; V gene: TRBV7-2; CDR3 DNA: TGTGCCAGCACCGGGGATAGCTCCTACAATGAGCAGTTCTTC; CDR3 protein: CASTGDSSYNEQFF
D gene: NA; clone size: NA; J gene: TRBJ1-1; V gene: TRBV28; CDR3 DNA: TGTGCCAGCAGTTTAGTGAAGAATGAAGCTTTCTTT; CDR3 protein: CASSLVKNEAFF
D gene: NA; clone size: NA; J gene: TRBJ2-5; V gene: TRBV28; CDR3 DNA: TGTGCCAGCAGTTCCGAAGAGACCCAGTACTTC; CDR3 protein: CASSSEETQYF
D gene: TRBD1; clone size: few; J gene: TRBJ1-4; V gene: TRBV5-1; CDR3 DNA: TGCGCCAGCAGCTTAGCCGGGACAGGGAATGAAAAACTGTTTTTT; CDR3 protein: CASSLAGTGNEKLFF
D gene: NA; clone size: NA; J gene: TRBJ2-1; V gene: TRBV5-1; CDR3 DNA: TGCGCCAGCAGCTTGGCCCTGCAGTCCTACAATGAGCAGTTCTTC; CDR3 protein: CASSLALQSYNEQFF
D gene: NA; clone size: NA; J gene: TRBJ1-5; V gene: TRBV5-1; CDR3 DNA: TGCGCCAGCAGCCCCGGGGGGGGATCCGATCAGCCCCAGCATTTT; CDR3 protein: CASSPGGGSDQPQHF
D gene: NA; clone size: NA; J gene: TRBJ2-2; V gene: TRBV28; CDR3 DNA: TGTGCCAGCAGTTTTTCGGGGATCGGGGAGCTGTTTTTT; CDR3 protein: CASSFSGIGELFF
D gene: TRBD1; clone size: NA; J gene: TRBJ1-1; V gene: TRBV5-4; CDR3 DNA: TGTGCCAGCAGCTTGGGACAGGGGCGGGATGAAGCTTTCTTT; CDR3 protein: CASSLGQGRDEAFF
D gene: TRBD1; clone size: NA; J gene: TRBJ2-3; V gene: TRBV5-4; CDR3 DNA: TGTGCCAGCAGCGCCCACCGGGACAGGAGCACAGATACGCAGTATTTT; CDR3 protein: CASSAHRDRSTDTQYF
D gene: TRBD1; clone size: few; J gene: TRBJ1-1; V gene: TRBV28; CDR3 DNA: TGTGCCAGCAGTTTCGCCGGGACAGGGGCGCGCCGGAACACTGAAGCTTTCTTT; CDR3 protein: CASSFAGTGARRNTEAFF
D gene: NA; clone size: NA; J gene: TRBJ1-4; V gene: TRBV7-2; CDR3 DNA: TGTGCCAGCAGCTTAGGACGGGGGGGTGAAAAACTGTTTTTT; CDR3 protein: CASSLGRGGEKLFF
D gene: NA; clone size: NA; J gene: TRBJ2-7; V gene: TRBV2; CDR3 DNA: TGTGCCAGCAGTGAAGTTCTGGGCTACGAGCAGTACTTC; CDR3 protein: CASSEVLGYEQYF
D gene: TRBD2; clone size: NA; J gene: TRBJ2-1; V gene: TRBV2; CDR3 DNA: TGTGCCAGCAGTGTACTAGCGGCAACTGTCAATGAGCAGTTCTTC; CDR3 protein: CASSVLAATVNEQFF
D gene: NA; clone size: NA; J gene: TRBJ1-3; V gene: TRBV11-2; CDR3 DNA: TGTGCCAGCAGCTTAGAATCTACTGGAAACACCATATATTTT; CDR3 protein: CASSLESTGNTIYF
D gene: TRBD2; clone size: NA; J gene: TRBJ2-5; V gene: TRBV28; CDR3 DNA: TGTGCCAGCTTGTCCGGTATTGGCGGGAGTGGAGAGACCCAGTACTTC; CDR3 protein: CASLSGIGGSGETQYF
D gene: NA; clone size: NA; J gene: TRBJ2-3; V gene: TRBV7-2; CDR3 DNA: TGTGCCAGCAGCTCCTGGGTCGCTAGCACAGATACGCAGTATTTT; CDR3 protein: CASSSWVASTDTQYF
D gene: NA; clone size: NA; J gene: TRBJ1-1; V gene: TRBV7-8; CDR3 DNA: TGTGCCAGCAGCCTAAAACAGGGAATTGAAGCTTTCTTT; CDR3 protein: CASSLKQGIEAFF
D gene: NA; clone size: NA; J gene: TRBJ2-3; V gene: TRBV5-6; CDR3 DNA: TGTGCCAGCAGCTTGACGCTGTCTCCCTTTAGCACAGATACGCAGTATTTT; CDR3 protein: CASSLTLSPFSTDTQYF
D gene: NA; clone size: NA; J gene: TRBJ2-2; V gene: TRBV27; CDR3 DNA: TGTGCCAGCAGCTCCAGGGTGGCCGGGGAGCTGTTTTTT; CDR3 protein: CASSSRVAGELFF
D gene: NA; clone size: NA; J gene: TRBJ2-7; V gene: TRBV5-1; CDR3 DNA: TGCGCCAGCAGCCTACAGGGCTACGAGCAGTACTTC; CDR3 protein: CASSLQGYEQYF
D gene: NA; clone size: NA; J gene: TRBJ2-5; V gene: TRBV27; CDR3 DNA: TGTGCCAGCAGTTTGGGGACGGGGCTGGGCCCCCAAGAGACCCAGTACTTC; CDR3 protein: CASSLGTGLGPQETQYF
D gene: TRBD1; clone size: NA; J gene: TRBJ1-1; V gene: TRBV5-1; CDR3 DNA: TGCGCCAGCAGCCCTGGAGGGGGCCAGCACACTGAAGCTTTCTTT; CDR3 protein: CASSPGGGQHTEAFF
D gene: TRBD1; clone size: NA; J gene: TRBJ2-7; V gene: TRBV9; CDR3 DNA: TGTGCCAGCAGCGGATCCGGGACAGGGCGCTACGAGCAGTACTTC; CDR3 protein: CASSGSGTGRYEQYF
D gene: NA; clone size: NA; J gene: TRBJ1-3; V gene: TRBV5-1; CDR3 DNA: TGCGCCAGCAGCCCGACAGGAGAGGGAAACACCATATATTTT; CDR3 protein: CASSPTGEGNTIYF
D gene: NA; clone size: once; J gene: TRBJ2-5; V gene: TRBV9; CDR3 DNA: TGTGCCAGCAGCGCCTTAAAGGGGACCCAGTACTTC; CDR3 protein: CASSALKGTQYF
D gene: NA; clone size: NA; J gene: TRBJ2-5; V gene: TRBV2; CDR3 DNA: TGTGCCAGCAGTGAAGTGGGGGCGGGGGAGACCCAGTACTTC; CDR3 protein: CASSEVGAGETQYF
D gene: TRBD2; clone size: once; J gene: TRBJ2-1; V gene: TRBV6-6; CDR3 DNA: TGTGCCAGCAGTTACGGACTAGCCCGGGACAATGAGCAGTTCTTC; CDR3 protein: CASSYGLARDNEQFF
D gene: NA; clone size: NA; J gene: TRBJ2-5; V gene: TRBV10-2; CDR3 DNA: TGCGCCAGCAGTGAGCGCTCTCAGACCCAGTACTTC; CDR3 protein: CASSERSQTQYF
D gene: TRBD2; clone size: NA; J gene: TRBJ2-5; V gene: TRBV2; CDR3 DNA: TGTGCCAGCAGTGAAAGGCTAGCGGGAGCAGAGACCCAGTACTTC; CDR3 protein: CASSERLAGAETQYF
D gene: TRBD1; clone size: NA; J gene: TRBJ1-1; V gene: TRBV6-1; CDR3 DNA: TGTGCCAGCAGTGGAGACAGGGGCACTGAAGCTTTCTTT; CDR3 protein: CASSGDRGTEAFF
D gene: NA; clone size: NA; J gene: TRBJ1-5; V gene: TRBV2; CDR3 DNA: TGTGCCAGCAGTTTGGGGCCGAATCAGCCCCAGCATTTT; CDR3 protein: CASSLGPNQPQHF
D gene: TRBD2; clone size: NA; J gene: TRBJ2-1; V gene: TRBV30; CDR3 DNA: TGTGCCTGGAGTGTAAGGTACGGGACTAGCGGTTGGGGGACCAATGAGCAGTTCTTC; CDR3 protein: CAWSVRYGTSGWGTNEQFF
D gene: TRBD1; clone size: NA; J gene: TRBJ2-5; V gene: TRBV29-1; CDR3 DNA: TGCAGCGTTGGGGACAGGGGGGGAGAGACCCAGTACTTC; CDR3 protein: CSVGDRGGETQYF
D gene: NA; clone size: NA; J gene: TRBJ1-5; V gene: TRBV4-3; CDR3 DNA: TGCGCCAGCAGCCAAGATCCGCAGGGTACTCAGCCCCAGCATTTT; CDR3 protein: CASSQDPQGTQPQHF
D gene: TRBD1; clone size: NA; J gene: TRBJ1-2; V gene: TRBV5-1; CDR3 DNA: TGCGCCAGCAGCGACCGGACAGGGGGCGCCTATGGCTACACCTTC; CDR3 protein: CASSDRTGGAYGYTF
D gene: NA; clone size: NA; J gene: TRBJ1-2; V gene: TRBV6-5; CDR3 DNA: TGTGCCAGCAGTTACTCGCGGGGCAGTAATGGCTACACCTTC; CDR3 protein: CASSYSRGSNGYTF
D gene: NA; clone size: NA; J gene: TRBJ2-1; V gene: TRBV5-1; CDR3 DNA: TGCGCCAGCAGCCTGGTTCCGGGGGAGAATGAGCAGTTCTTC; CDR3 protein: CASSLVPGENEQFF
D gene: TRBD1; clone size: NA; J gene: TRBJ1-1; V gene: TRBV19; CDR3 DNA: TGTGCCAGTAGATACAGGGGAAACACTGAAGCTTTCTTT; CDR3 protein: CASRYRGNTEAFF
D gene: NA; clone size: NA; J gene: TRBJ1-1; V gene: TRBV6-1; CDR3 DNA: TGTGCCAGCAGTGAAAATGACAACCTGAACACTGAAGCTTTCTTT; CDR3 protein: CASSENDNLNTEAFF
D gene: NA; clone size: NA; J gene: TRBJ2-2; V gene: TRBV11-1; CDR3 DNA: TGTGCCAGCGGTAAGGGGGACGAAGCGAACACCGGGGAGCTGTTTTTT; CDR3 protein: CASGKGDEANTGELFF